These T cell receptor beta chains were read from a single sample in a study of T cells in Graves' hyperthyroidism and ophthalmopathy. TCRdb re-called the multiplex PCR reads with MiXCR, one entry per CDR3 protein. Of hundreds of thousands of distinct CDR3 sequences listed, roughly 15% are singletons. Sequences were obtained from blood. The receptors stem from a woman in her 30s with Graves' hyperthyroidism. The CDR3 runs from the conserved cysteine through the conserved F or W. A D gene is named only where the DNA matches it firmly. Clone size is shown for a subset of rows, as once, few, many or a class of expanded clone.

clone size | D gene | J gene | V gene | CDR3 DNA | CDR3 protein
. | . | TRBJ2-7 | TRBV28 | TGTGCCAGCAAGGGCGGCGGTACCTACGAGCAGTACTTC | CASKGGGTYEQYF
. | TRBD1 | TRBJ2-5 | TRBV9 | TGTGCCAGCAGCGTAGCAGGGACAGAACAAGAGACCCAGTACTTC | CASSVAGTEQETQYF
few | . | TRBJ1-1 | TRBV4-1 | TGCGCCAGCAGCCTAGGCGGAGGAGGGGCCACTGAAGCTTTCTTT | CASSLGGGGATEAFF
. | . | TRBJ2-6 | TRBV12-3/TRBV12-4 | TGTGCCAGCAGTTGGTTCCTCTCTGGGGCCAACGTCCTGACTTTC | CASSWFLSGANVLTF
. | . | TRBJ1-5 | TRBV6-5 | TGTGCCAGCAGTTACGAAACAGCCCTACCCTATAGCAATCAGCCCCAGCATTTT | CASSYETALPYSNQPQHF
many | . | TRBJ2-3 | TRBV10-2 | TGCGCCAGCAGTTGGGACACACGAGATACGCAGTATTTT | CASSWDTRDTQYF
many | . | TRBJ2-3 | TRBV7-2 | TGTGCCAGCAGCTTACAGGGGGGACAGCAGTATTTT | CASSLQGGQQYF
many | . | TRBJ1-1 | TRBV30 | TGTGCCTGCGACGGACAGAACACTGAAGCTTTCTTT | CACDGQNTEAFF
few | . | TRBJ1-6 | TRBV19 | TGTGCCACCAGACCGGGACTCGAGAATTCACCCCTCCACTTT | CATRPGLENSPLHF
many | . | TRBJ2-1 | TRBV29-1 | TGCAGCGTTCTCCGGGACGGAGGGGACAATGAGCAGTTCTTC | CSVLRDGGDNEQFF
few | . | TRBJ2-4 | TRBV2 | TGTGCCAGCAGTCCGAGTGGTGATCCCAAAAACATTCAGTACTTC | CASSPSGDPKNIQYF
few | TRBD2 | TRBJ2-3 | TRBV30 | TGTGCCTGGAGTGTACTAGCGGGAGTGCTAGATACGCAGTATTTT | CAWSVLAGVLDTQYF
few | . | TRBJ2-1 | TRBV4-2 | TGTGCCAGCAGCCAAGATAGGACGGCAGGGCAACTCAATGAGCAGTTCTTC | CASSQDRTAGQLNEQFF
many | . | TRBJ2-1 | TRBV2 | TGTGCCAGCAGTGAAGCGCAAGGCACTTGGCAGTTCTTC | CASSEAQGTWQFF
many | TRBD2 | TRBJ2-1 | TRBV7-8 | TGTGCCAGTCGCAACCCACTTATAGCGGGATCCTACAATGAGCAGTTCTTC | CASRNPLIAGSYNEQFF
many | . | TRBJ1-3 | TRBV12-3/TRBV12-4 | TGTGCCAGCAGTAATGGGGGAAACACCATATATTTT | CASSNGGNTIYF
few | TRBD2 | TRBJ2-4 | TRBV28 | TGTGCCAGTCTAGCGGGAGGTCAAAACATTCAGTACTTC | CASLAGGQNIQYF
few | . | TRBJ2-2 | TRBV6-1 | TGTGCCAGCAGTCCGGCGACAGGGAACACCGGGGAGCTGTTTTTT | CASSPATGNTGELFF
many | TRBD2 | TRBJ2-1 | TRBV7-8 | TGTGCCAGCAGCCCATACTCTAGCGGGAGCCGGAAATTTTACAATGAGCAGTTCTTC | CASSPYSSGSRKFYNEQFF
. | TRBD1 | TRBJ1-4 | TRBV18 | TGTGCCAGCTCACTTCCGGGACAGGGGGATGAAAAACTGTTTTTT | CASSLPGQGDEKLFF
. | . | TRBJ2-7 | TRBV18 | TGTGCCAGCTCACCAAAGGACGGGTTTCCCTACGAGCAGTACTTC | CASSPKDGFPYEQYF
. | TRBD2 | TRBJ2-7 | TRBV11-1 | TGTGCCAGCAGCTTAAGCGGGAGATCCTACGAGCAGTACTTC | CASSLSGRSYEQYF
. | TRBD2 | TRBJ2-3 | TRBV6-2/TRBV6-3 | TGTGCCAGCAGACCTCGACTAGCGGGAAGCACAGATACGCAGTATTTT | CASRPRLAGSTDTQYF
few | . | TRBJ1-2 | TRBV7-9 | TGTGCCAGCAGCTCGACCTTGTACAGAAACGGCTACACCTTC | CASSSTLYRNGYTF
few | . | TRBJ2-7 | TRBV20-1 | TGCAGTGCTTTCCCGGACGTCTACGAGCAGTACTTC | CSAFPDVYEQYF
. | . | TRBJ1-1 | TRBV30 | TGTGCCTGGAATATCATCTCCGGGACGGGGAACACTGAAGCTTTCTTT | CAWNIISGTGNTEAFF
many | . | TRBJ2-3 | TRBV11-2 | TGTGCCAGCAGCTCAACCCCCGGTCGGACCCCGCAGTATTTT | CASSSTPGRTPQYF
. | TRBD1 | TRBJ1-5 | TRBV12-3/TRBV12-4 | TGTGCCAGCAGTCCGGGACAGGGGATCCTTCAGCCCCAGCATTTT | CASSPGQGILQPQHF
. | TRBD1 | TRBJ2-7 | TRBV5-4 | TGTGCCAGCAGACCAGCCCGGGACAGGGTAAGGGAGCAGTACTTC | CASRPARDRVREQYF
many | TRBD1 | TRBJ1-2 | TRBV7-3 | TGTGCCAGCAGCTTCCCAGGGGGCGGAGGCTACACCTTC | CASSFPGGGGYTF
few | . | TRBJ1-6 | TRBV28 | TGTGCCACACAGGATCAAAATTCACCCCTCCACTTT | CATQDQNSPLHF
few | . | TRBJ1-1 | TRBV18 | TGTGCCAGCTCACAGACATCTGGTACTGAAGCTTTCTTT | CASSQTSGTEAFF
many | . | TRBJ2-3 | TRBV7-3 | TGTGCCAGCAGCTCGGGGCCCAGCACAGATACGCAGTATTTT | CASSSGPSTDTQYF
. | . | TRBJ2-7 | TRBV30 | TGTGCCTGGAGTGGGGGTCCCCACGAGCAGTACTTC | CAWSGGPHEQYF
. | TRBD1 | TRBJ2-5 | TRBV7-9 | TGTGCCAGCAGCCCGACAGGGCTGGGAGAGACCCAGTACTTC | CASSPTGLGETQYF
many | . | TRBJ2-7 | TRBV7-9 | TGTGCCAGCGTAGGAGGGGGCCTCTACGAGCAGTACTTC | CASVGGGLYEQYF
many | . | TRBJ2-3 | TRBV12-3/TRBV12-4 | TGTGCCAGCAGTTTACAGGGTCCAGATACGCAGTATTTT | CASSLQGPDTQYF
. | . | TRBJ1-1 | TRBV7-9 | TGTGCCAGCAGCCCGAGACAGGACATCGAAGCTTTCTTT | CASSPRQDIEAFF
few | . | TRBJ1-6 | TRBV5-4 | TGTGCCAGCAGCACAGAAAGTCCACGGAATTCACCCCTCCACTTT | CASSTESPRNSPLHF
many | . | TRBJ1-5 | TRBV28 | TGTGCCAGCAGCCTATACTCCGAGGGGAGCAATCAGCCCCAGCATTTT | CASSLYSEGSNQPQHF
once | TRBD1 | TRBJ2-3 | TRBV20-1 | TGCAGTGCTAGCGGCAGGGACAGGGCGGTAGATACGCAGTATTTT | CSASGRDRAVDTQYF
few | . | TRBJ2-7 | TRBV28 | TGTGCCAGCAGTTTAGGGATACCGGGGATGACCTACGAGCAGTACTTC | CASSLGIPGMTYEQYF
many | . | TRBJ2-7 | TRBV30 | TGTGCCTGGAGCGTACAGGGTCCCCCCTACGAGCAGTACTTC | CAWSVQGPPYEQYF
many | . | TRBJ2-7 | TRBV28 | TGTGCCAGCAGCCCCGTCCCCTACGAGCAGTACTTC | CASSPVPYEQYF
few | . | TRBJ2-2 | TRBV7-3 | TGTGCCAGCAGCTCGGACTTCACCGGGGAGCTGTTTTTT | CASSSDFTGELFF
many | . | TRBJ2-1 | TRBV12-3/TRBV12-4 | TGTGCCAGCAGTTTTTCAGCTAGCTACAATGAGCAGTTCTTC | CASSFSASYNEQFF
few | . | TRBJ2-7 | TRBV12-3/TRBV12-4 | TGTGCCAGCACGTTGGGTGGAGGTGAGCAGTACTTC | CASTLGGGEQYF
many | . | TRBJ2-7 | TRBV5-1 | TGCGCCAGCAGTTTGAGGGACCACGAGCAGTACTTC | CASSLRDHEQYF
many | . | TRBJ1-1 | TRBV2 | TGTGCCAGCAGTGACCCAGAAAGAAACGTTGAAGCTTTCTTT | CASSDPERNVEAFF
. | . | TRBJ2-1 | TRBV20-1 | TGCAGTGCTACTACAGGGTCTCGGAACAATGAGCAGTTCTTC | CSATTGSRNNEQFF
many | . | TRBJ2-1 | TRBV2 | TGTGCCAGCAGAACCCGGACTGGCGGCACCTACAATGAGCAGTTCTTC | CASRTRTGGTYNEQFF
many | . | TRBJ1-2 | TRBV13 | TGTGCCAGCAGCTTAGGCGTTAGCCTGGGCTATGGCTACACCTTC | CASSLGVSLGYGYTF